These 23 T cell receptor beta chains were sequenced from one sample in a study of regulatory T cells in long-lasting Graves disease. Sequencing libraries for TCR beta were prepared with iRepertoire HTBI primers and Arm-PCR of CDR3 regions. TCRdb analysed the multiplex PCR reads with MiXCR anew, one entry per CDR3 protein. The sample consists of 550,000 to 600,000 distinct CDR3 sequences, about 16% of them appearing once. Time point here: newly diagnosed GD, antithyroid drugs for less than 3 months. PBMC-extracted RNA yielded the TCR library. The data were also submitted as part of a second study, on T cells in Graves' hyperthyroidism and ophthalmopathy.

Material: peripheral blood mononuclear cells (PBMCs), obtained at new diagnosis, from a patient treated with antithyroid drugs. The source of these receptors is a young man with Graves disease.

This clonotype was detected only a few times. The chain carries TRBV15 and TRBJ1-4; D not resolved. From germline, CDR1 is LNHNV and CDR2 YYDKDF (reference sequence). V lost 3 bases and J lost 2, with 10 bases in between. There are 15 residues in the CDR3. As DNA, the CDR3 is TGTGCCACCAGCAGGACGGGTACCACTAATGAAAAACTGTTTTTT. Protein sequence: CATSRTGTTNEKLFF.

This clonotype was seen many times. V and J are TRBV7-3 and TRBJ2-1; 9 nucleotides match TRBD2. The CDR3 is made up of 15 amino acids. The germline V gene encodes CDR1 SGHTA and CDR2 FQGTGA. The trim removed 2 bases at V and 6 bases at J, leaving 5 bases unmatched. The CDR3 nucleotides read TGTGCCAGCAGCTTACCGGGACTAGCTTTCAATGAGCAGTTCTTC. Translation gives CASSLPGLAFNEQFF.

There are many counts of this clonotype. The chain employs TRBV29-1 and TRBJ2-7; no clear D gene. Germline V CDR1 and CDR2: SQVTM, ANQGSEA. This CDR3 region has 13 residues. Trimming shortened V by 1 base and J by 4 bases, and 11 bases separated the two germline ends. The CDR3 bases are TGCAGCGTTGAAGGGGGTGAATGGTACGAGCAGTACTTC. Protein sequence: CSVEGGEWYEQYF.

This clonotype was counted ten times or more. This chain joins TRBV5-5 and TRBJ2-7; 11 bases agree with TRBD2. This CDR3 is 17 amino acids long. J was trimmed by 0 bases and V by 4 bases; bases with no gene match: 9. The germline CDR1 and CDR2 sequences are SGHKS and YYEKEE (reference sequence). The CDR3: CASSRTISGRDSYEQYF. CDR3 sequence (DNA): TGTGCCAGCAGCCGTACAATTAGCGGGAGGGACTCCTACGAGCAGTACTTC.

This clonotype was found a few times. CDR3 in amino acids: CASTLTENYGYTF. CDR3 nucleotide sequence: TGTGCCAGTACCTTAACAGAAAACTATGGCTACACCTTC. This sequence joins TRBV19 and TRBJ1-2, with no clear D. Germline V gene lookup returns CDR1 LNHDA and CDR2 SQIVND (reference sequence). V was cut by 7 bases and J by 2 bases, with 11 bases left in between. The CDR3 spans 13 residues.

This clonotype has just a few counts. The chain links TRBV18 to TRBJ2-7; 10 bases fit TRBD1. Germline assignment: CDR1 KGHSH and CDR2 LQKENI. J was trimmed by 6 bases and V by 3 bases; bases with no gene match: 11. The CDR3 sequence is 16 residues long. Here the CDR3 DNA reads TGTGCCAGCTCACCTCCGGGACAGGGGAGGGTTGGCGAGCAGTACTTC. Translation gives CASSPPGQGRVGEQYF.

This clonotype was detected ten times or more. The CDR3: CASSEAEQWDEQYF. CDR3 sequence (DNA): TGTGCCAGCAGTGAAGCGGAGCAGTGGGACGAGCAGTACTTC. V usage is TRBV2 and J usage is TRBJ2-7, with D hard to call. Trimming shortened V by 0 bases and J by 5 bases, and 11 bases separated the two germline ends. The CDR3 runs 14 residues. Per the germline V gene, CDR1 is SNHLY and CDR2 is FYNNEI.

This clonotype came up many times. The junction departs from the called germline gene at one end, perhaps through a read error. The gene calls are TRBV5-1 and TRBJ2-3, with TRBD2 identical over 15 bases. Germline CDR1 reads SGHRS; CDR2 reads YFSETQ. The CDR3 runs 16 residues. In DNA, the CDR3 is TGTGCCAGCAGCTCGAGGACTAGCGGGAGGGCTGATACGCAGTATTTT. The encoded protein is CASSSRTSGRADTQYF.

This clonotype was picked up a small number of times. The chain combines TRBV5-8 with TRBJ2-1; D gene unclear. The germline V gene has CDR1 SGHTS and CDR2 YDEGEE. This CDR3 is 18 amino acids long. Trimming shortened V by 2 bases and J by 0 bases, and 18 bases separated the two germline ends. The CDR3 sequence: CASSFPFLTDDSYNEQFF. CDR3 nucleotide sequence: TGTGCCAGCAGCTTCCCCTTTTTGACGGACGACTCCTACAATGAGCAGTTCTTC.

This clonotype was detected a few times. The chain employs TRBV28 and TRBJ1-2; D is possibly TRBD1 (6 bases). V was pared by 2 bases and J by 8 bases, with 9 bases between. Germline V gene sequence: CDR1 MDHEN, CDR2 SYDVKM. The CDR3 sequence is 12 residues long. CDR3 DNA sequence: TGTGCCAGCAGTTTACCAGGGGAGGGCTACACCTTC. It encodes CASSLPGEGYTF.

V is TRBV7-9 and J is TRBJ2-3; 9 nucleotides line up with TRBD1. The CDR3 runs 17 residues. Germline V lookup: CDR1 SEHNR, CDR2 FQNEAQ (reference sequence). V lost 0 bases and J lost 6; bases outside the gene matches: 10. Here the CDR3 reads CASSLATGTGIPDTQYF. In DNA, the CDR3 is TGTGCCAGCAGCTTAGCCACCGGGACAGGGATACCCGATACGCAGTATTTT. Full variable domain (missing parts from reference TRBV7-9 and TRBJ2-3): DTGVSQNPRHKITKRGQNVTFRCDPISEHNRLYWYRQTLGQGPEFLTYFQNEAQLEKSRLLSDRFSAERPKGSFSTLEIQRTEQGDSAMYLCASSLATGTGIPDTQYFGPGTRLTVL.

This clonotype has ten or more counts. This sequence joins TRBV27 and TRBJ1-2; possible D gene TRBD1, 5 bases. V lost 6 bases, J lost 3 bases, and 17 bases lay in between. The CDR3 covers 15 residues. Germline-derived CDR1 and CDR2 are MNHEY and SMNVEV (reference sequence). The CDR3 nucleotides read TGTGCCAGCAGCCCGGGGATGGGGGAACACTATGGCTACACCTTC. The encoded protein is CASSPGMGEHYGYTF.

The chain employs TRBV27 and TRBJ1-4, with D hard to call. CDR1 is MNHEY, CDR2 SMNVEV, per germline (reference sequence). V lost 1 base, J lost 8 bases, and 11 bases lay in between. This CDR3 is 14 amino acids long. The CDR3 region has the DNA TGTGCCAGCAGTTTATTGGGCAGAGGAGAAAAACTGTTTTTT. This codes for CASSLLGRGEKLFF. Based on the CDR3 plus reference TRBV27 and TRBJ1-4, the full variable domain is EAQVTQNPRYLITVTGKKLTVTCSQNMNHEYMSWYRQDPGLGLRQIYYSMNVEVTDKGDVPEGYKVSRKEKRNFPLILESPSPNQTSLYFCASSLLGRGEKLFFGSGTQLSVL.

The rearrangement links TRBV2 to TRBJ1-3; a possible D gene is TRBD1 (6 bases). This CDR3 has 17 residues. Germline CDR1 SNHLY, CDR2 FYNNEI. The V gene lost 6 bases and the J gene lost 0 bases, with 18 bases spanning the gap. CDR3 region: CASRPTGTLVSGNTIYF. The CDR3 DNA reads as TGTGCCAGCAGACCGACAGGTACCCTCGTCTCTGGAAACACCATATATTTT. The whole variable domain, filled in from reference TRBV2 and TRBJ1-3, reads EPEVTQTPSHQVTQMGQEVILRCVPISNHLYFYWYRQILGQKVEFLVSFYNNEISEKSEIFDDQFSVERPDGSNFTLKIRSTKLEDSAMYFCASRPTGTLVSGNTIYFGEGSWLTVV.

There are many counts of this clonotype. The CDR3 region is CASSLARLAGEEFF. In nucleotides, the CDR3 is TGTGCCAGCAGTTTAGCGAGACTAGCGGGAGAAGAGTTCTTC. V and J are TRBV12-3 or TRBV12-4 and TRBJ2-1; TRBD2 agrees at 12 bases. With V trimmed by 0 bases and J by 14 bases, 5 bases remained unmatched. The CDR3 runs to 14 residues.

This clonotype was seen a handful of times. This chain uses TRBV20-1 with TRBJ2-3, with TRBD2 matching 8 bases. CDR3 length: 14 residues. V lost 4 bases, J lost 5 bases, and 8 bases stayed unmatched. Germline loops: CDR1 DFQATT, CDR2 SNEGSKA (reference sequence). The CDR3, as DNA: TGCAGTGCTACGGGACTAGTTGAGGGAGATACGCAGTATTTT. Residues: CSATGLVEGDTQYF.

This clonotype was observed many times. This chain links TRBV7-2 with TRBJ2-7; D is undetermined. Trimming removed 4 bases from V and 0 bases from J, with 10 bases in between. The CDR3 extends over 14 amino acids. Germline CDR1 and CDR2: SGHTA and FQGNSA. As DNA, the CDR3 is TGTGCCAGCAGCTGGTCTAGGAGCTCCTACGAGCAGTACTTC. Translation gives CASSWSRSSYEQYF. Together with reference TRBV7-2 and TRBJ2-7, the CDR3 gives the full variable domain: GAGVSQSPSNKVTEKGKDVELRCDPISGHTALYWYRQSLGQGLEFLIYFQGNSAPDKSGLPSDRFSAERTGGSVSTLTIQRTQQEDSAVYLCASSWSRSSYEQYFGPGTRLTVT.

This clonotype was counted between two and nine times. The chain has TRBV5-1 and TRBJ1-5; possible D gene TRBD1, 6 bases. The germline gives CDR1 SGHRS, CDR2 YFSETQ. Trimming took off 4 bases at V and 5 bases at J, with 19 bases between the two ends. This CDR3 region has 16 residues. The CDR3 is CASSAGSGAGDQPQHF. CDR3 nucleotides: TGCGCCAGCAGCGCCGGTTCGGGGGCAGGGGATCAGCCCCAGCATTTT.

This clonotype was recorded at least ten times. The chain employs TRBV2 and TRBJ2-7; 8 bases align to TRBD1. CDR1 and CDR2 from the germline V gene are SNHLY and FYNNEI. J was trimmed by 2 bases and V by 6 bases; bases with no gene match: 6. The CDR3 consists of 14 residues. The CDR3 spells CASRPGQATYEQYF. The DNA for the CDR3 is TGTGCCAGCAGGCCGGGACAGGCCACCTACGAGCAGTACTTC. Looking up the rest from reference TRBV2 and TRBJ2-7 gives the full variable domain: EPEVTQTPSHQVTQMGQEVILRCVPISNHLYFYWYRQILGQKVEFLVSFYNNEISEKSEIFDDQFSVERPDGSNFTLKIRSTKLEDSAMYFCASRPGQATYEQYFGPGTRLTVT.

The chain joins TRBV12-3 or TRBV12-4 to TRBJ2-1, with TRBD2 matching over 16 bases. This CDR3 is built from 17 residues. The ends lost 4 bases at V and 10 bases at J; junction bases unmatched: 10. The CDR3 region has the DNA TGTGCCAGCAGTTCCCCTGGGGGACTAGCGGGAGGGGAGGAGCAGTTCTTC. This encodes CASSSPGGLAGGEEQFF.

This clonotype was counted between two and nine times. This chain links TRBV5-1 with TRBJ2-6; no firm D call. V was trimmed by 0 bases and J by 2 bases, leaving 12 bases between them. The germline V gene has CDR1 SGHRS and CDR2 YFSETQ. This CDR3 is 17 amino acids long. CDR3 protein: CASSLVLRGAGANVLTF. The CDR3 DNA sequence: TGCGCCAGCAGCTTGGTTCTTAGAGGTGCTGGGGCCAACGTCCTGACTTTC.

This clonotype was recorded only once. This sequence joins TRBV3-1 and TRBJ1-1, with TRBD1 as a possible D gene (6 bases). Germline CDR1 LGHDT, CDR2 YNNKEL (reference sequence). V shed 0 bases and J shed 4 bases, with 21 bases lying between them. The CDR3 is 18 amino acids. Written as DNA, the CDR3 is TGTGCCAGCAGCCAAGAACATAGAGGAGGGGGGATGAGCACTGAAGCTTTCTTT. As protein: CASSQEHRGGGMSTEAFF.

V usage is TRBV24-1 and J usage is TRBJ2-1; 14 bases fit TRBD2. The J segment lost 9 bases and the V segment lost 2 bases, leaving 11 bases of the junction unmatched. This CDR3 region has 18 residues. In germline, CDR1 is KGHDR, CDR2 SFDVKD. This CDR3 is CATSDSGTSGSWGSEQFF. CDR3 nucleotide sequence: TGTGCCACCAGTGATTCAGGGACTAGCGGGAGCTGGGGCAGTGAGCAGTTCTTC.